One sample yielded the 15 T cell receptor beta chains listed below, sequenced in a study of CD8 T cells in Susac syndrome. Random hexamers were used to reverse transcribe the RNA input (0.5 to 1 ug). TCRdb reprocessed the immunoSEQ multiplex PCR reads with MiXCR, giving one entry per CDR3 protein. Among approximately 140,000 distinct CDR3 sequences listed, nearly 95% were seen once. The sample was CD8+ T cells from PBMCs. The source of these receptors is a human donor in good health.

V is TRBV27 and J is TRBJ2-1; 8 nucleotides agree with TRBD2. The CDR3 covers 13 residues. Germline V lookup: CDR1 MNHEY, CDR2 SMNVEV (reference sequence). Trimming took 4 bases from V and 7 from J; bases not matched to a gene: 3. The CDR3 DNA is TGTGCCAGCAGTTCAAGACTAGCGAATGAGCAGTTCTTC. It encodes CASSSRLANEQFF.

This chain uses TRBV7-8 with TRBJ2-7, with D hard to call. Germline assignment: CDR1 SGHVS and CDR2 FQNEAQ. Trimming took off 5 bases at V and 6 bases at J, with 8 bases between the two ends. The CDR3 is 11 residues long. The CDR3 loop reads CASSALGEQYF. DNA for the CDR3: TGTGCCAGCAGCGCCCTGGGCGAGCAGTACTTC.

The chain has TRBV30 and TRBJ1-5, with a weak D call TRBD1 (6 bases). Germline V gene data show CDR1 as GTSNPN and CDR2 as SVGIG (reference sequence). The CDR3 is 15 residues long. The germline V and J ends were trimmed by 0 bases and 4 bases, with 13 bases remaining between them. CDR3 region: CAWSVRGLGNQPQHF. In nucleotides, the CDR3 is TGTGCCTGGAGTGTGCGGGGGCTCGGTAATCAGCCCCAGCATTTT.

The DNA of the CDR3 is TGTGCCAGCAGCTTAATGGGAGGCTACACCTTC. As protein: CASSLMGGYTF. V and J are TRBV13 and TRBJ1-2; D remains unclear. The CDR3 has 11 residues. V was shortened by 2 bases and J by 8 bases, with 6 bases between the two germline ends. The germline CDR1 and CDR2 sequences are PRHDT and FYEKMQ (reference sequence). The full variable domain, rest sourced from reference TRBV13 and TRBJ1-2, is AAGVIQSPRHLIKEKRETATLKCYPIPRHDTVYWYQQGPGQDPQFLISFYEKMQSDKGSIPDRFSAQQFSDYHSELNMSSLELGDSALYFCASSLMGGYTFGSGTRLTVV.

The chain links TRBV29-1 to TRBJ2-7, with D possibly being TRBD2 (6 bases). The germline V gene encodes CDR1 SQVTM and CDR2 ANQGSEA. V dropped 6 bases and J dropped 0 bases, with 12 bases sitting between them. The CDR3 spans 13 residues. In DNA, the CDR3 is TGCAGCGTCGCTGGGGGGTCCTCCTACGAGCAGTACTTC. Translation gives CSVAGGSSYEQYF.

The V and J genes are TRBV23-1 and TRBJ2-7, with D maybe TRBD1 (6 bases). TRBV23-1 is annotated as an ORF whose role is uncertain. Between the trimmed V and J ends, which lost 3 bases and 0 bases, there was a span of 15 bases. The CDR3 covers 16 residues. CDR3 residues: CASSHSTGASSYEQYF. The CDR3 coding sequence is TGCGCCAGCAGTCATTCGACAGGCGCAAGCTCCTACGAGCAGTACTTC.

V and J are TRBV9 and TRBJ2-1; D unresolved. CDR3 length: 13 amino acids. V dropped 3 bases and J dropped 6 bases, with 10 bases sitting between them. The germline V gene has CDR1 SGDLS and CDR2 YYNGEE. CDR3 amino acids: CASSGLNLNEQFF. CDR3 bases: TGTGCCAGCAGCGGATTGAACCTCAATGAGCAGTTCTTC.

The table lists this clonotype with a count of one. The V call is TRBV5-6, the J call TRBJ2-1, with 10 nucleotides matching TRBD2. Germline assignment: CDR1 SGHDT and CDR2 YYEEEE. Trimming at V came to 0 bases and at J to 7 bases, leaving 4 bases not matched to a gene. This CDR3 spans 15 amino acids. The DNA for the CDR3 is TGTGCCAGCAGCTTGGCTAGCGGGAGTTGGAATGAGCAGTTCTTC. Translation gives CASSLASGSWNEQFF. The full variable domain, with the rest looked up from reference TRBV5-6 and TRBJ2-1, is DAGVTQSPTHLIKTRGQQVTLRCSPKSGHDTVSWYQQALGQGPQFIFQYYEEEERQRGNFPDRFSGHQFPNYSSELNVNALLLGDSALYLCASSLASGSWNEQFFGPGTRLTVL.

The CDR3 reads CASSSRGVVSYEQYF. The CDR3 nucleotides read TGTGCCAGCAGCTCCAGGGGAGTAGTAAGTTACGAGCAGTACTTC. This chain connects TRBV5-4 to TRBJ2-7; TRBD1 might be the D (6 bases). Trimming pared 3 bases from V and 4 bases from J, leaving 17 bases between. The CDR3 length is 15 residues. In germline, CDR1 is SGHNT, CDR2 YYREEE (reference sequence).

This chain joins TRBV6-5 and TRBJ2-7; TRBD1 matches 11 bases. The CDR3 has 15 residues. Germline CDR1 reads MNHEY; CDR2 reads SVGAGI. V shed 5 bases and J 3 bases; nucleotides not matched to a gene: 6. CDR3 in amino acids: CASSTRTGGYYEQYF. The CDR3 DNA sequence: TGTGCCAGCAGTACACGGACAGGGGGCTACTACGAGCAGTACTTC.

J is TRBJ2-1 and V is TRBV12-3 or TRBV12-4, with 10 bases fitting TRBD2. J lost 0 bases, V lost 5 bases, and 13 bases had no gene match. The CDR3 runs 19 residues. The CDR3 bases are TGTGCCAGCAGTCCAAGCGGGAGGGCATTACGTAGCTCCTACAATGAGCAGTTCTTC. Encoded protein: CASSPSGRALRSSYNEQFF.

V is TRBV27 and J is TRBJ2-2; D may correspond to TRBD1 or TRBD2 (6 bases each). Germline CDR1 is MNHEY and CDR2 is SMNVEV (reference sequence). This CDR3 comprises 18 residues. V was clipped by 5 bases and J by 3 bases, with 22 bases between them. The CDR3 sequence is CASSQPQFGGTYTGELFF. CDR3 nucleotides: TGTGCCAGCAGTCAACCCCAATTTGGCGGGACATACACCGGGGAGCTGTTTTTT.

The rearrangement links TRBV4-1 to TRBJ2-3; D not resolved. The CDR3 totals 14 residues. Germline CDR1 and CDR2: MGHRA and YSYEKL. Trimming shortened V by 1 base and J by 4 bases, and 9 bases separated the two germline ends. CDR3 nucleotides: TGCGCCAGCAGCCAAGCAACCGGGCCAGATACGCAGTATTTT. Translation: CASSQATGPDTQYF.

The chain uses TRBV24-1 and TRBJ2-5; D is undetermined. CDR1 KGHDR and CDR2 SFDVKD come from the germline V gene. Trimming shortened V by 5 bases and J by 2 bases, and 8 bases separated the two germline ends. CDR3 length: 13 amino acids. DNA of the CDR3: TGTGCCACCAGTGGTAGGTTTCAAGAGACCCAGTACTTC. Its translation: CATSGRFQETQYF.

V and J are TRBV29-1 and TRBJ1-2; 7 positions agree with TRBD1. Unmatched junction bases numbered 4, after V lost 4 bases and J lost 5 bases. CDR1 and CDR2 from the germline V gene are SQVTM and ANQGSEA. CDR3 length equals 12 residues. The DNA for the CDR3 is TGCAGCGTTGGGGGGGACAGATATGGCTACACCTTC. This translates into CSVGGDRYGYTF.